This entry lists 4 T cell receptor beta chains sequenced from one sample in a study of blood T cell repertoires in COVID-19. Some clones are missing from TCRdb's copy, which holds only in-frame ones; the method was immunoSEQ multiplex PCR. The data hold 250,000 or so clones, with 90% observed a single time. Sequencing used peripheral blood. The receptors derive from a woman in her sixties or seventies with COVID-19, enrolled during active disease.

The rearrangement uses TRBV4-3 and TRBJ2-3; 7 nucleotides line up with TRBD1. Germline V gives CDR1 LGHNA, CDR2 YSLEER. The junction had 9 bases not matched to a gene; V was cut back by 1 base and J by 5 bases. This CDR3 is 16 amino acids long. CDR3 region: CASSQGIRGPGDTQYF. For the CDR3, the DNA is TGCGCCAGCAGCCAAGGAATTAGGGGGCCTGGAGATACGCAGTATTTT.

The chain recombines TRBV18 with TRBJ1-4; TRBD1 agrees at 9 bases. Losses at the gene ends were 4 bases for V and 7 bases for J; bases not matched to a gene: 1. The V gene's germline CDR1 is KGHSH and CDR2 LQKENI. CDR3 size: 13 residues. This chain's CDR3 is CASSRDRAEKLFF. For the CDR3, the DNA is TGTGCCAGCTCACGGGACAGGGCTGAAAAACTGTTTTTT.

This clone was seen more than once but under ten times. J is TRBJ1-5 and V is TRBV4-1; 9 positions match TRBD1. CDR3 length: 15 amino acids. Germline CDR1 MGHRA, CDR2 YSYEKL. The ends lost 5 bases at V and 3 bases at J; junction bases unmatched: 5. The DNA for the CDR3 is TGCGCCAGCAGCGGGGACAGGGCATACAATCAGCCCCAGCATTTT. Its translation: CASSGDRAYNQPQHF.

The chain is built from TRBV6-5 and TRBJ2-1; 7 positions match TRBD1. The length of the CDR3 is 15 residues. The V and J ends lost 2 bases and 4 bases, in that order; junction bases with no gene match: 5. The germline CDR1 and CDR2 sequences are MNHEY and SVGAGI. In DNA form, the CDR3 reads TGTGCCAGCAGTTACGGGACAGTCCCTTACAATGAGCAGTTCTTC. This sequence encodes CASSYGTVPYNEQFF.